The rows below give T cell receptor beta chains drawn from one sample of a study of technical replicates of blood from a handful of donors. Clones were read by immunoSEQ multiplex PCR, and TCRdb kept only the in-frame ones, dropping some. Of about 73,000 clones listed, 90% to 95% are singletons. The sample comprised PBMCs. The receptor source for this set is a human donor in good health. Some clones in this sample may be carry-over from other donors' samples. Each CDR3 is given with its conserved first and last residue. D genes are given only for firm matches. A row's size may be missing; if present it is once, few, many or a size class.

>TRBJ2-1|TRBV5-1|.|TRBD2
CASSWTSGVPEQFF
TGCGCCAGCAGCTGGACTAGCGGGGTACCTGAGCAGTTCTTC
>TRBJ1-2|TRBV11-1|once|.
CASSLFQGTNGYTF
TGTGCCAGCAGCTTATTCCAGGGGACTAATGGCTACACCTTC
>TRBJ2-5|TRBV10-3|.|.
CAISDGRFQETQYF
TGTGCCATCAGTGATGGCCGATTCCAAGAGACCCAGTACTTC
>TRBJ1-5|TRBV5-5|.|.
CASSLLLEQPQHF
TGTGCCAGCAGCTTGTTGCTGGAGCAGCCCCAGCATTTT
>TRBJ2-7|TRBV5-1|.|TRBD1
CASSWTGGPYEQYF
TGCGCCAGCAGCTGGACAGGGGGGCCCTACGAGCAGTACTTC
>TRBJ2-3|TRBV6-5|.|.
CASRRQSTDTQYF
TGTGCCAGCAGGAGACAGAGCACAGATACGCAGTATTTT
>TRBJ2-7|TRBV7-2|.|.
CASSSRGASGSYEQYF
TGTGCCAGCAGCTCCCGGGGGGCTAGCGGCTCCTACGAGCAGTACTTC
>TRBJ2-7|TRBV7-2|.|TRBD1
CASSLNRGYEQYF
TGTGCCAGCAGCTTAAACAGGGGCTACGAGCAGTACTTC
>TRBJ1-6|TRBV4-3|.|.
CASSQRRGSVRAYNSPLHF
TGCGCCAGCAGCCAGAGGCGGGGCTCTGTAAGGGCCTATAATTCACCCCTCCACTTT
>TRBJ2-5|TRBV7-2|once|TRBD2
CASSYRTSGGGETQYF
TGTGCCAGCAGCTATAGGACTAGCGGGGGGGGTGAGACCCAGTACTTC
>TRBJ2-3|TRBV10-3|.|.
CAISLSGASTDTQYF
TGTGCCATCAGCCTTAGCGGAGCTAGCACAGATACGCAGTATTTT
>TRBJ2-1|TRBV18|.|TRBD2
CASSPLAGTYNEQFF
TGTGCCAGCTCACCACTAGCGGGAACCTACAATGAGCAGTTCTTC
>TRBJ1-1|TRBV12-5|.|.
CASGKEASWAFF
TGTGCTAGTGGTAAAGAGGCTTCATGGGCTTTCTTT
>TRBJ2-3|TRBV5-4|.|.
CASSRGSYSDTQYF
TGTGCCAGCAGCAGGGGGTCCTATTCAGATACGCAGTATTTT
>TRBJ1-1|TRBV5-8|.|TRBD1
CASRRDRPNIAFF
TGTGCCAGCAGACGGGACAGGCCTAACATCGCTTTCTTT
>TRBJ1-1|TRBV5-1|.|.
CASSFSAGGSTTEAFF
TGCGCCAGCAGCTTCTCCGCGGGGGGGTCTACCACTGAAGCTTTCTTT
>TRBJ2-7|TRBV12-5|.|TRBD2
CASGLRGGESSYEQYF
TGTGCTAGTGGTTTACGTGGGGGGGAGTCGTCCTACGAGCAGTACTTC